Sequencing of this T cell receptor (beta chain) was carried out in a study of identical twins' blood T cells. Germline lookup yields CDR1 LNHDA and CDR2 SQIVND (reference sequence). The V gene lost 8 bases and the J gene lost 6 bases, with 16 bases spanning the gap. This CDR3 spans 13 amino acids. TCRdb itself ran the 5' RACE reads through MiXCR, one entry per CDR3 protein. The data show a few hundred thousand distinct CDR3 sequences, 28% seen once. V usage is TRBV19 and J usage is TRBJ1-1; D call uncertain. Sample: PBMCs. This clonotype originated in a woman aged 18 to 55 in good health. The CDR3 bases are TGTGCCAGTTCCCTCCTCTGGCGGGCTGAAGCTTTCTTT. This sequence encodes CASSLLWRAEAFF.